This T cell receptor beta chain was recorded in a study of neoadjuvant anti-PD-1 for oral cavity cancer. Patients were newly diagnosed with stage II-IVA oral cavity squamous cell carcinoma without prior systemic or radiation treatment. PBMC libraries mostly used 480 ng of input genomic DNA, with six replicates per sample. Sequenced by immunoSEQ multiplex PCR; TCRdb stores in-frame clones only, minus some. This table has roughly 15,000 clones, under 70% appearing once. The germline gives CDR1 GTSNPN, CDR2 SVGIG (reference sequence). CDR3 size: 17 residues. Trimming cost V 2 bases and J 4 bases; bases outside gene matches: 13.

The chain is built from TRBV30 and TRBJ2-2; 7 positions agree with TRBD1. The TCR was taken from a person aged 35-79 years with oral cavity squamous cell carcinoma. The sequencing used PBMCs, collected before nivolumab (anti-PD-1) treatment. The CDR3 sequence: CAWSPLWTGTGTGELFF. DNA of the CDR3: TGTGCCTGGAGTCCACTTTGGACAGGAACGGGCACCGGGGAGCTGTTTTTT.